This T cell receptor beta chain is from a study of shared clonotypes between healthy human individuals. Each sorted subset replicate got 200 ng genomic DNA, 30,000 or so genomes. Sequencing used immunoSEQ multiplex PCR; TCRdb keeps in-frame clones, though not all of them. The sample lists about 2 million clones; roughly 94% were seen once. CDR1 and CDR2 from the germline V gene are SGHDT and YYEEEE. The V and J ends lost 0 bases and 7 bases, in that order; junction bases with no gene match: 13. The CDR3 has 16 residues. Sequences were obtained from naive CD4+ T cells sorted from blood. Subset here: CD45RA+ positively selected. This receptor was identified in a man aged 18 to 30 in good health. The chain carries TRBV5-6 and TRBJ2-7, with 7 bases matching TRBD2. CDR3 nucleotide sequence: TGTGCCAGCAGCTTGGCGGGAGGCGCACCCCCCGGAGAGCAGTACTTC. Translating it yields CASSLAGGAPPGEQYF.